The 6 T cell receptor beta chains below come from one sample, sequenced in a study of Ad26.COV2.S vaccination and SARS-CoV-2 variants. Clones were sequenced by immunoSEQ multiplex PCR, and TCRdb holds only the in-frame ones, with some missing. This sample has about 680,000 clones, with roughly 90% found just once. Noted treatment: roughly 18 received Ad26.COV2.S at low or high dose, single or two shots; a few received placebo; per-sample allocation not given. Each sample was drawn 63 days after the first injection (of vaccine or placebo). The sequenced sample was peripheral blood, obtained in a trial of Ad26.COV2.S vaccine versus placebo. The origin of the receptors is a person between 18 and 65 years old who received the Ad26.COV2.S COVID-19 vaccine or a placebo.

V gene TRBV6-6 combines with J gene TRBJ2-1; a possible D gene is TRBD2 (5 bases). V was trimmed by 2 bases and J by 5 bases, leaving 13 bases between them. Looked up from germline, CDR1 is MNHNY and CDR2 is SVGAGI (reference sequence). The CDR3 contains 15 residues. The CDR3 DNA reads TGTGCCAGCAGTTACGTTGCTAGCAGTAACAATGAGCAGTTCTTC. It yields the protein CASSYVASSNNEQFF.

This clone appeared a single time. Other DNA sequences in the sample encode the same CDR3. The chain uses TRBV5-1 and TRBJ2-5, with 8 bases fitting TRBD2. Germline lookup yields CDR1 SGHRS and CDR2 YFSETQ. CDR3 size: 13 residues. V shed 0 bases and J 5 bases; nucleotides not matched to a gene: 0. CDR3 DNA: TGCGCCAGCAGCTTGGGCGGGGGGGAGACCCAGTACTTC. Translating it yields CASSLGGGETQYF.

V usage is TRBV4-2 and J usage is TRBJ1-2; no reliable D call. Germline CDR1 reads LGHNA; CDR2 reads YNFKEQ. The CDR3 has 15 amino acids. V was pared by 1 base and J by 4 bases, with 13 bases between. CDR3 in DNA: TGTGCCAGCAGCCAAGCCCGATCCCTGGGCTATGGCTACACCTTC. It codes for CASSQARSLGYGYTF.

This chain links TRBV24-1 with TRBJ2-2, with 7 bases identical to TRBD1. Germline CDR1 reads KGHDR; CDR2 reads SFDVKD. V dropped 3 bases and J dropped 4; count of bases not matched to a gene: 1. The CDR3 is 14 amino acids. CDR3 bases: TGTGCCACCAGTGATCGGGACAGCACCGGGGAGCTGTTTTTT. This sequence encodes CATSDRDSTGELFF.

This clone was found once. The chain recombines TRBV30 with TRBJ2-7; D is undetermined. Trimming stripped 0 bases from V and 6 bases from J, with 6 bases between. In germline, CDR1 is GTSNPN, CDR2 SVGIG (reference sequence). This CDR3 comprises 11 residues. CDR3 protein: CAWSVLGEQYF. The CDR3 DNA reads TGTGCCTGGAGTGTGTTGGGCGAGCAGTACTTC. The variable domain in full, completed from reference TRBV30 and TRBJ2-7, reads SQTIHQWPATLVQPVGSPLSLECTVEGTSNPNLYWYRQAAGRGLQLLFYSVGIGQISSEVPQNLSASRPQDRQFILSSKKLLLSDSGFYLCAWSVLGEQYFGPGTRLTVT.

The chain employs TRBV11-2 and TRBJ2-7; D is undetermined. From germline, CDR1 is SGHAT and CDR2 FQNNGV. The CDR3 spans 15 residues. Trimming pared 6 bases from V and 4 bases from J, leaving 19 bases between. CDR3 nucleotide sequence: TGTGCCAGCAGACAATGGGGAAGCCATTATTACGAGCAGTACTTC. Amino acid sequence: CASRQWGSHYYEQYF. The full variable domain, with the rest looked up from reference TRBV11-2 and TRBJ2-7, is EAGVAQSPRYKIIEKRQSVAFWCNPISGHATLYWYQQILGQGPKLLIQFQNNGVVDDSQLPKDRFSAERLKGVDSTLKIQPAKLEDSAVYLCASRQWGSHYYEQYFGPGTRLTVT.